Listed below are T cell receptor beta chains from one sample, sequenced in a study of cytomegalovirus exposure and HLA in healthy donors. Measured with immunoSEQ multiplex PCR; TCRdb has only the in-frame clones, and not every one. The sample shows about 160,000 clones, over 75% of them seen only once. Sample: PBMCs. The receptors derive from a woman in her twenties or thirties in good health and CMV-seronegative. The CDR3 runs from the conserved cysteine through the conserved F or W. A D gene is named only where the DNA matches it firmly. Rows give clone size only sometimes, using once, few, many, or a class for an expanded clone.

J | size | V | D | CDR3 | DNA
TRBJ2-3 | once | TRBV19 | TRBD2 | CASRVAGGNLGTDTQYF | TGTGCCAGTAGGGTAGCGGGGGGCAACTTAGGCACAGATACGCAGTATTTT
TRBJ1-1 | - | TRBV5-5 | - | CASSLRQAGTEAFF | TGTGCCAGCAGCTTGAGACAGGCTGGAACTGAAGCTTTCTTT
TRBJ2-7 | - | TRBV19 | TRBD1 | CASTWRTGVDEQYF | TGTGCCAGTACTTGGAGGACAGGGGTCGACGAGCAGTACTTC
TRBJ1-3 | - | TRBV6-5 | - | CASGRSGNTIYF | TGTGCCAGCGGGAGGTCTGGAAACACCATATATTTT
TRBJ2-6 | once | TRBV14 | TRBD1 | CASSPGGRPSGANVLTF | TGTGCCAGCAGCCCAGGGGGCAGACCCTCTGGGGCCAACGTCCTGACTTTC
TRBJ2-7 | few | TRBV7-6 | - | CASSLARRVGYEQYF | TGTGCCAGCAGCTTAGCGAGGAGGGTGGGATACGAGCAGTACTTC
TRBJ2-1 | - | TRBV5-1 | - | CASSYQGLKGDTEQFF | TGCGCCAGCAGCTACCAGGGCCTGAAAGGGGACACTGAGCAGTTCTTC
TRBJ1-5 | - | TRBV7-2 | - | CASSLVSQSNQPQHF | TGTGCCAGCAGCTTAGTTTCTCAGTCAAATCAGCCCCAGCATTTT
TRBJ1-4 | - | TRBV6-5 | - | CASRPAPGDEKLFF | TGTGCCAGCAGGCCAGCTCCGGGGGATGAAAAACTGTTTTTT
TRBJ2-5 | - | TRBV19 | - | CASSIEGGHGETQYF | TGTGCCAGTAGTATAGAGGGGGGGCACGGAGAGACCCAGTACTTC
TRBJ2-7 | - | TRBV12-5 | - | CASGDPDGVSYEQYF | TGTGCTAGTGGGGACCCGGACGGGGTCTCCTACGAGCAGTACTTC
TRBJ2-2 | - | TRBV10-3 | TRBD1 | CAISRSGQARVSGELFF | TGTGCCATCAGTCGGTCGGGACAGGCGAGGGTGTCCGGGGAGCTGTTTTTT
TRBJ2-5 | few | TRBV2 | TRBD2 | CASSESSGGPGTQYF | TGTGCCAGCAGTGAATCTAGCGGGGGGCCCGGGACCCAGTACTTC
TRBJ1-5 | - | TRBV27 | TRBD1 | CASSLYGQVLNQPQHF | TGTGCCAGCAGTTTATACGGACAGGTCCTCAATCAGCCCCAGCATTTT
TRBJ2-1 | - | TRBV7-9 | - | CASSLVWGAYNEQFF | TGTGCCAGCAGCTTAGTATGGGGGGCCTACAATGAGCAGTTCTTC
TRBJ2-6 | - | TRBV27 | - | CASSDGTSGANVLTF | TGTGCCAGCAGTGACGGGACTTCGGGGGCCAACGTCCTGACTTTC
TRBJ2-3 | - | TRBV4-1 | TRBD2 | CASSSWTSGSQYF | TGCGCCAGCAGCTCTTGGACTAGCGGTAGTCAGTATTTT
TRBJ1-5 | - | TRBV27 | TRBD1 | CASSPAGTGGHQPQHF | TGTGCCAGCAGTCCAGCAGGGACAGGGGGACATCAGCCCCAGCATTTT
TRBJ2-5 | - | TRBV7-9 | - | CASSLDKETQYF | TGTGCCAGCAGCTTAGACAAAGAGACCCAGTACTTC
TRBJ1-5 | - | TRBV19 | TRBD1 | CASSVTGGSNQPQHF | TGTGCCAGTAGTGTGACAGGGGGGAGCAATCAGCCCCAGCATTTT
TRBJ2-5 | few | TRBV12-5 | - | CASGFLQETQYF | TGTGCTAGTGGTTTTTTACAAGAGACCCAGTACTTC
TRBJ2-7 | - | TRBV2 | TRBD2 | CASSVGGLRNEQYF | TGTGCCAGCAGTGTCGGGGGACTAAGGAACGAGCAGTACTTC
TRBJ2-3 | - | TRBV4-2 | - | CASSQEEVRGGGDTQYF | TGTGCCAGCAGCCAAGAGGAGGTACGCGGCGGGGGCGATACGCAGTATTTT
TRBJ2-2 | - | TRBV5-1 | - | CASSAPVGRAGELFF | TGCGCCAGCAGCGCCCCCGTGGGCAGGGCCGGGGAGCTGTTTTTT
TRBJ1-2 | few | TRBV2 | - | CASSDNAGLTNYGYTF | TGTGCCAGCAGTGACAACGCAGGACTTACTAACTATGGCTACACCTTC
TRBJ2-3 | - | TRBV2 | TRBD2 | CASSQSSGGLNTDTQYF | TGTGCCAGCAGTCAGTCTAGCGGGGGACTCAACACAGATACGCAGTATTTT
TRBJ1-2 | - | TRBV25-1 | - | CASSEFRGNYGYTF | TGTGCCAGCAGTGAATTTAGGGGTAATTATGGCTACACCTTC
TRBJ2-2 | - | TRBV2 | - | CASTEEIYRELFF | TGTGCCAGCACCGAAGAGATATATCGGGAGCTGTTTTTT
TRBJ1-2 | - | TRBV19 | - | CASSILGGLEGYTF | TGTGCCAGTAGTATTCTTGGGGGCTTGGAGGGCTACACCTTC
TRBJ2-3 | - | TRBV10-3 | - | CAISGGEKSTDTQYF | TGTGCCATCAGTGGGGGGGAGAAAAGCACAGATACGCAGTATTTT
TRBJ1-2 | - | TRBV29-1 | TRBD1 | CSVAGRGRDYGYTF | TGCAGCGTTGCCGGCAGGGGGCGCGACTATGGCTACACCTTC
TRBJ2-7 | - | TRBV5-6 | TRBD1 | CASSKATGVSYEQYF | TGTGCCAGCAGTAAAGCTACAGGGGTCTCCTACGAGCAGTACTTC
TRBJ1-2 | few | TRBV6-6 | - | CASSYPTVDTDYGYTF | TGTGCCAGCAGTTACCCTACCGTCGACACAGACTATGGCTACACCTTC
TRBJ1-3 | - | TRBV9 | - | CASSVAGLPAGGNTIYF | TGTGCCAGCAGCGTAGCTGGTCTCCCGGCGGGGGGAAACACCATATATTTT
TRBJ1-6 | - | TRBV5-1 | TRBD1 | CASSTGTGVVSPLHF | TGCGCCAGCAGCACCGGGACAGGGGTAGTTTCACCCCTCCACTTT
TRBJ2-7 | - | TRBV5-1 | TRBD1 | CASSWGGQGNYEQYF | TGCGCCAGCAGCTGGGGGGGACAGGGTAACTACGAGCAGTACTTC
TRBJ1-2 | - | TRBV7-9 | - | CASSLTGQGRGYTF | TGTGCCAGCAGCTTAACGGGGCAGGGGAGAGGCTACACCTTC
TRBJ2-7 | - | TRBV10-3 | - | CAISESRTGTDNF | TGTGCCATCAGTGAGTCGAGGACCGGGACTGACAACTTC
TRBJ2-2 | once | TRBV9 | - | CASSVVAGGGELFF | TGTGCCAGCAGCGTAGTAGCCGGGGGAGGGGAGCTGTTTTTT
TRBJ1-1 | - | TRBV29-1 | - | CSGASRGRTEAFF | TGCAGCGGCGCCAGCAGGGGTCGGACTGAAGCTTTCTTT
TRBJ2-1 | once | TRBV27 | TRBD2 | CASSLRPSGVHNEQFF | TGTGCCAGCAGTTTAAGGCCTAGCGGGGTTCACAATGAGCAGTTCTTC
TRBJ1-2 | once | TRBV20-1 | - | CSAGDTYGYTF | TGCAGTGCCGGGGACACCTATGGCTACACCTTC
TRBJ1-6 | - | TRBV28 | - | CASSLSVGGSGYNSPLHF | TGTGCCAGCAGTTTATCGGTGGGGGGGAGCGGCTATAATTCACCCCTCCACTTT
TRBJ2-5 | - | TRBV11-2 | TRBD2 | CASSKIAGVYVGETQYF | TGTGCCAGCAGTAAAATAGCGGGGGTTTACGTAGGAGAGACCCAGTACTTC
TRBJ2-4 | once | TRBV28 | TRBD2 | CASSLTSGGRIQYF | TGTGCCAGCAGTTTAACTAGCGGGGGGAGGATTCAGTACTTC
TRBJ1-2 | - | TRBV28 | TRBD1 | CASATGGHYGYTF | TGTGCCAGCGCGACAGGGGGCCACTATGGCTACACCTTC
TRBJ1-2 | - | TRBV9 | TRBD1 | CASSPRQGKIIQNIYGYTF | TGTGCCAGCAGCCCACGACAGGGGAAGATTATTCAAAACATCTATGGCTACACCTTC
TRBJ2-3 | few | TRBV7-9 | TRBD2 | CASSPGGGRGTDTQYF | TGTGCCAGCAGCCCTGGCGGGGGGCGAGGCACAGATACGCAGTATTTT
TRBJ2-7 | - | TRBV13 | TRBD2 | CASSSQGERGGRIYYEQYF | TGTGCCAGCAGCTCCCAGGGTGAGCGGGGGGGCCGAATATACTACGAGCAGTACTTC
TRBJ1-1 | - | TRBV5-1 | - | CASSQREAVEAFF | TGCGCCAGCAGCCAACGTGAGGCAGTTGAAGCTTTCTTT